Described below is a single T cell receptor (beta chain) sequence and its context. Germline V lookup: CDR1 KGHSH, CDR2 LQKENI. The CDR3 totals 16 residues. After removal of 4 bases from V and 1 base from J, the junction contained 6 bases not matched to a gene. This record comes from a study of shared clonotypes between healthy human individuals. Sequenced by immunoSEQ multiplex PCR; TCRdb stores in-frame clones only, minus some. The sample has 1.4 million to 1.5 million clones, around 95% seen once. The sequenced sample consisted of naive CD4+ T cells sorted from blood. As for subset: CD45RA+ positively selected. The V and J genes are TRBV18 and TRBJ2-1; 8 bases map to TRBD1. The origin of this receptor is a man aged 25 to 45 in good health. The CDR3 nucleotides are TGTGCCAGCTCACTTCAGGGGGCTAAGTCCTACAATGAGCAGTTCTTC. It translates to CASSLQGAKSYNEQFF.